Below are 15 T cell receptor beta chains sequenced from a single sample in a study of blood T cells in healthy people across ages. Together with a sample-barcoded 5' primer, a J-beta primer mix was included in a second PCR lasting roughly 6 to 12 cycles. One entry per CDR3 protein results from TCRdb running MiXCR on the 5' RACE reads. The sample holds hundreds of thousands of distinct CDR3 sequences; over 45% are singletons and the top ten take about 20%. The sequencing sample was made of blood. The receptors originated from a man aged 30-40 years in good health.

The V and J genes are TRBV20-1 and TRBJ2-5, with D tentatively TRBD1 (6 bases). Germline CDR1 DFQATT, CDR2 SNEGSKA (reference sequence). Trimming left V 6 bases short and J 0 bases short, with 20 bases between. The CDR3 sequence is 16 residues long. The CDR3 region is CSASTSGTPYQETQYF. CDR3 sequence (DNA): TGCAGTGCCTCTACCTCCGGGACACCGTACCAAGAGACCCAGTACTTC.

The chain recombines TRBV9 with TRBJ2-1; 10 nucleotides agree with TRBD2. The CDR3 is made up of 17 amino acids. Germline assignment: CDR1 SGDLS and CDR2 YYNGEE. The trim removed 1 base at V and 7 bases at J, leaving 11 bases unmatched. This CDR3 is CASSVLPLAGGGNEQFF. In DNA form, the CDR3 reads TGTGCCAGCAGCGTACTCCCCTTAGCGGGGGGAGGGAATGAGCAGTTCTTC.

The J gene is TRBJ2-7, the V gene TRBV12-3 or TRBV12-4; D perhaps matches TRBD2 (7 bases). The end of the DNA aligns better with TRBJ2-5, so the J call may be wrong. This CDR3 comprises 12 residues. The CDR3 DNA is TGTGCCAGCAATCCGGGGGGCGAGACCCAGTACTTC. Translated, it gives CASNPGGETQYF.

Points on this clonotype: Compared with germline, one end of the junction differs, possibly owing to a read error. The CDR3 reads CSGEPLRAQYF. CDR3 DNA sequence: TGCAGCGGTGAACCCCTCCGGGCGCAGTATTTT. V is TRBV29-1 and J is TRBJ2-3; D gene unclear. There are 11 residues in the CDR3. CDR1 and CDR2 from the germline V gene are SQVTM and ANQGSEA.

V usage is TRBV29-1 and J usage is TRBJ1-1, with D unresolved. V gave up 3 bases and J gave up 1 base, with 9 bases separating them. Germline V gene sequence: CDR1 SQVTM, CDR2 ANQGSEA. This CDR3 region has 13 residues. This CDR3 reads CSVEEGRNTEAFF. DNA for the CDR3: TGCAGCGTTGAGGAGGGAAGGAACACTGAAGCTTTCTTT.

Worth noting for this clonotype: A much larger clone differs from this one at a single base, so this may be a read error. This chain joins TRBV9 and TRBJ2-5; 13 bases map to TRBD2. The J segment lost 1 base and the V segment lost 3 bases, leaving 6 bases of the junction unmatched. Germline loops: CDR1 SGDLS, CDR2 YYNGEE. The CDR3 spans 17 residues. For the CDR3, the DNA is TGTGCCAGCAGCGCTTGGACTAGCGGGAGATCCCAAGAGACCCAGTACTTC. Its translation: CASSAWTSGRSQETQYF.

The chain recombines TRBV7-2 with TRBJ2-3; a possible D gene is TRBD2 (6 bases). The CDR3 spans 14 residues. Germline lookup yields CDR1 SGHTA and CDR2 FQGNSA. Trimming shortened V by 5 bases and J by 4 bases, and 13 bases separated the two germline ends. The CDR3: CASSPGWGADTQYF. The CDR3 region has the DNA TGTGCCAGCAGCCCCGGATGGGGGGCAGATACGCAGTATTTT.

The V gene is TRBV14, the J gene TRBJ2-1, with TRBD2 matching 11 bases. Germline trimming cut 3 bases from V and 2 bases from J; bases unmatched to any gene: 6. This CDR3 has 17 residues. Germline CDR1 and CDR2: SGHDN and FVKESK. For the CDR3, the DNA is TGTGCCAGCAGCCAGTGGGCTAGCGGGGGGCCCTACAATGAGCAGTTCTTC. Its protein is CASSQWASGGPYNEQFF. The full variable domain, its missing parts supplied by reference TRBV14 and TRBJ2-1, is EAGVTQFPSHSVIEKGQTVTLRCDPISGHDNLYWYRRVMGKEIKFLLHFVKESKQDESGMPNNRFLAERTGGTYSTLKVQPAELEDSGVYFCASSQWASGGPYNEQFFGPGTRLTVL.

The chain carries TRBV20-1 and TRBJ2-1, with D possibly being TRBD1 (5 bases). The J call is uncertain, as TRBJ2-7 better fits the DNA end. The CDR3 has 15 residues. CDR1 is DFQATT and CDR2 is SNEGSKA in the germline V gene (reference sequence). The CDR3 reads CSARDRRGAGNEQYF. DNA of the CDR3: TGCAGTGCTAGAGATAGAAGGGGCGCTGGGAATGAGCAGTACTTC.

This chain uses TRBV3-1 with TRBJ2-4; possible D gene TRBD2, 6 bases. The DNA end is more similar to TRBJ2-7, so the J call may be wrong. Germline V gene sequence: CDR1 LGHDT, CDR2 YNNKEL (reference sequence). This CDR3 comprises 15 residues. CDR3 sequence: CASSQSARGVAEQYF. In DNA, the CDR3 is TGTGCCAGCAGCCAGAGCGCTCGCGGGGTAGCCGAGCAGTACTTC.

This clonotype was seen only a few times. The chain uses TRBV15 and TRBJ2-5; no firm D call. V was cut by 8 bases and J by 5 bases, with 12 bases left in between. The CDR3 length is 12 residues. Germline V gives CDR1 LNHNV, CDR2 YYDKDF (reference sequence). The CDR3 protein is CATGRKTETQYF. DNA of the CDR3: TGTGCCACCGGGCGGAAGACGGAGACCCAGTACTTC.

The gene calls are TRBV29-1 and TRBJ2-1, with 10 nucleotides matching TRBD1. Looked up from germline, CDR1 is SQVTM and CDR2 is ANQGSEA. CDR3 length equals 15 residues. V was pared by 6 bases and J by 7 bases, with 12 bases of the junction left unmatched. This CDR3 is CSVARDRGIQNEQFF. The CDR3 bases are TGCAGCGTCGCTAGGGACAGGGGAATACAGAATGAGCAGTTCTTC.

The V gene is TRBV7-8, the J gene TRBJ2-7; 10 bases are shared with TRBD1. The trim removed 5 bases at V and 4 bases at J, leaving 8 bases unmatched. The CDR3 totals 15 residues. The germline V gene encodes CDR1 SGHVS and CDR2 FQNEAQ. The CDR3 here is CASSLPTGGAYEQYF. CDR3 DNA: TGTGCCAGCAGCCTGCCGACAGGGGGCGCATACGAGCAGTACTTC.

The chain joins TRBV5-1 to TRBJ2-3, with D hard to call. The CDR3 contains 14 residues. Germline values: CDR1 SGHRS, CDR2 YFSETQ. The V end was cut by 4 bases, the J end by 5 bases, with 14 bases between. The DNA for the CDR3 is TGCGCCAGCAGCGCACGCCCCTCAAGAGATACGCAGTATTTT. Translating it yields CASSARPSRDTQYF.

The chain joins TRBV10-3 to TRBJ1-2, with D perhaps matching TRBD1 (6 bases). The CDR3 extends over 13 amino acids. Germline assignment: CDR1 ENHRY and CDR2 SYGVKD. V lost 2 bases and J lost 6, with 10 bases in between. The CDR3 protein is CAISERDKDGYTF. The CDR3 nucleotides read TGTGCCATCAGTGAGCGGGACAAAGATGGCTACACCTTC.